This record concerns one T cell receptor (beta chain) sequence. Its antigen is currently unknown. The V and J ends lost 5 bases and 7 bases, in that order; junction bases with no gene match: 2. The CDR3 has 12 amino acids. CDR1 is SEHNR, CDR2 FQNEAQ, per germline (reference sequence). These data come from a study of beta chain features in type 1 diabetes. Of the isolated RNA, all was reverse transcribed, and so the sequenced material was expressed TCRB transcripts. Libraries were prepared by immunoSEQ multiplex PCR; TCRdb keeps only in-frame clonotypes and omits some of them. Of 680,000 or so clones listed, around an eighth are singletons. Study-level results: Within each of all four CD4+ subsets, Type 1 diabetes patients had TCRB CDR3s that were moderately but significantly shorter.

The sequence derives from a man aged 18-30 years with type 1 diabetes. The chain joins TRBV7-9 to TRBJ1-2, with 9 bases lining up with TRBD1. Material for sequencing was naive CD4+ T cells from blood. CDR3 sequence reads: CASSPDRGGYTF. CDR3 nucleotides: TGTGCCAGCAGCCCGGACAGGGGTGGCTACACCTTC.